These 8 T cell receptor beta chains were all obtained from the same sample, sequenced in a study of T cell repertoires in cytomegalovirus infection. Antigen specificity for these receptors is unknown. Using its own MiXCR run on the reads, TCRdb lists one record per CDR3 protein. The table lists fewer than 130,000 distinct CDR3 sequences, under 55% of them singletons. Here the sequenced sample was CD8+ T cells from cultured PBMCs, taken from culture after CMV antigen stimulation. The origin of the receptors is a human donor in good health (CMV status not recorded). Some clones in this sample may be carry-over from other donors' samples.

The rearrangement uses TRBV6-5 and TRBJ2-2, with D possibly matching TRBD1 (6 bases). V was shortened by 6 bases and J by 4 bases, with 15 bases between the two germline ends. Per germline, CDR1 MNHEY and CDR2 SVGAGI. The CDR3 loop spans 15 amino acids. CDR3 in amino acids: CASRNFGQPTGELFF. The DNA for the CDR3 is TGTGCCAGCAGAAACTTCGGACAGCCCACCGGGGAGCTGTTTTTT.

The chain recombines TRBV7-6 with TRBJ2-5; TRBD2 might be the D (7 bases). This CDR3 has 15 residues. CDR1 is SGHVS and CDR2 is FNYEAQ in the germline V gene. Trimming cost V 3 bases and J 4 bases, with 15 bases left between them. The CDR3 sequence is CASSFGGQWGETQYF. DNA of the CDR3: TGTGCCAGCAGCTTCGGGGGGCAATGGGGAGAGACCCAGTACTTC.

The rearrangement links TRBV2 to TRBJ2-2, with 15 bases matching TRBD2. The germline CDR1 and CDR2 sequences are SNHLY and FYNNEI. J gave up 2 bases and V 8 bases, and 6 bases lay outside the gene matches. This CDR3 has 17 amino acids. In DNA, the CDR3 is TGTGCCAGCTTCGGGACTAGCGGGGGGTATAACACCGGGGAGCTGTTTTTT. It specifies CASFGTSGGYNTGELFF.

The chain combines TRBV2 with TRBJ2-7, with 10 bases lining up with TRBD1. Germline V gives CDR1 SNHLY, CDR2 FYNNEI. The CDR3 length is 15 residues. Trimming removed 0 bases from V and 4 bases from J; junction bases left unmatched: 3. CDR3 sequence: CASSEAGTGDYEQYF. DNA for the CDR3: TGTGCCAGCAGTGAAGCGGGGACAGGGGATTACGAGCAGTACTTC.

This clonotype was seen more than once but under ten times. This sequence joins TRBV4-1 and TRBJ2-1, with D perhaps TRBD1 or TRBD2 (5 bases each). The CDR3 spans 17 residues. CDR1 and CDR2 from the germline V gene are MGHRA and YSYEKL. The germline V and J ends were trimmed by 0 bases and 0 bases, with 12 bases remaining between them. DNA of the CDR3: TGCGCCAGCAGCCAAGAGGGTACAGGACTCTCCTACAATGAGCAGTTCTTC. Translated, it gives CASSQEGTGLSYNEQFF.

Only a few counts were recorded for this clonotype. J is TRBJ2-1 and V is TRBV2; D call uncertain. Germline V lookup: CDR1 SNHLY, CDR2 FYNNEI. V gave up 6 bases and J gave up 4 bases, with 4 bases separating them. This CDR3 has 11 residues. CDR3 protein: CASRDYNEQFF. CDR3 DNA sequence: TGTGCCAGCAGGGATTACAATGAGCAGTTCTTC.

This clonotype was recorded at least ten times. The CDR3 sequence is CAWSTGAGANVLTF. In DNA, the CDR3 is TGTGCCTGGAGCACAGGGGCTGGGGCCAACGTCCTGACTTTC. The V call is TRBV30, the J call TRBJ2-6, with 7 positions matching TRBD1. This CDR3 has 14 residues. In germline, CDR1 is GTSNPN, CDR2 SVGIG (reference sequence). V gave up 3 bases and J gave up 2 bases; unmatched junction bases: 1. Full variable domain (missing parts from reference TRBV30 and TRBJ2-6): SQTIHQWPATLVQPVGSPLSLECTVEGTSNPNLYWYRQAAGRGLQLLFYSVGIGQISSEVPQNLSASRPQDRQFILSSKKLLLSDSGFYLCAWSTGAGANVLTFGAGSRLTVL.

Ten or more counts support this clonotype. This chain joins TRBV27 and TRBJ2-1; D is undetermined. V dropped 0 bases and J dropped 6 bases, with 9 bases sitting between them. CDR3 length: 14 residues. Germline V gene sequence: CDR1 MNHEY, CDR2 SMNVEV (reference sequence). CDR3 nucleotide sequence: TGTGCCAGCAGTTTATCGGAACGCCTCAATGAGCAGTTCTTC. Its translation is CASSLSERLNEQFF.